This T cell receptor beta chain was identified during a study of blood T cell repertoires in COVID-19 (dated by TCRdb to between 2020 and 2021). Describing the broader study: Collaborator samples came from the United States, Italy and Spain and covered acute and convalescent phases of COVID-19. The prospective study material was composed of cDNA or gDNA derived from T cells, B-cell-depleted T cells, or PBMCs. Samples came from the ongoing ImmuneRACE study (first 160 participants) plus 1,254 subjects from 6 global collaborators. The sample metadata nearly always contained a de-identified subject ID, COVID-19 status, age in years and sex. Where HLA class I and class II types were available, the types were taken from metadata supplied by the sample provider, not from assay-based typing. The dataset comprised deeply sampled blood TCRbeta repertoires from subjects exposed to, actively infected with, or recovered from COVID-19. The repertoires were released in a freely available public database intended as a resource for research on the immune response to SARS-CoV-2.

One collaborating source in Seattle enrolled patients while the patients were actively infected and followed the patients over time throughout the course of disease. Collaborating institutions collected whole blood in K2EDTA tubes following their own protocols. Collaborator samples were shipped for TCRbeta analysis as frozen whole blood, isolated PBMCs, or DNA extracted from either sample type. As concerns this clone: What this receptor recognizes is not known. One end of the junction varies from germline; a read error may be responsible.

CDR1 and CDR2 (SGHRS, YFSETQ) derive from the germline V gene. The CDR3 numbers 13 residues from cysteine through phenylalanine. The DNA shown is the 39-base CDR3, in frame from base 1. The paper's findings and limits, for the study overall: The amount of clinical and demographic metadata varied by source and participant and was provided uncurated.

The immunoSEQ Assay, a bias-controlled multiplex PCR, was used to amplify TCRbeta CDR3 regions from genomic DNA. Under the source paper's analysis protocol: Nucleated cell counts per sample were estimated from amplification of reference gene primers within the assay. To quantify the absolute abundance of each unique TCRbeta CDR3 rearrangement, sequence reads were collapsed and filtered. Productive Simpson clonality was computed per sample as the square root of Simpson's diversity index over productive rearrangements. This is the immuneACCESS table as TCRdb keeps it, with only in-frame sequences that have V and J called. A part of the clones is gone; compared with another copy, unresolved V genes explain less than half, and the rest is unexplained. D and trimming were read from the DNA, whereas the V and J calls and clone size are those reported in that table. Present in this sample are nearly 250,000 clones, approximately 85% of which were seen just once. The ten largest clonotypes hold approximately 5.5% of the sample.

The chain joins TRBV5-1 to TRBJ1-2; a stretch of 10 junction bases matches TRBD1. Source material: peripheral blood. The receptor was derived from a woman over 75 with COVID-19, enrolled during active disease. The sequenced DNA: TGCGCCAGCACCTTGGGACAGGGGATCGGCTACACCTTC. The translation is CASTLGQGIGYTF.